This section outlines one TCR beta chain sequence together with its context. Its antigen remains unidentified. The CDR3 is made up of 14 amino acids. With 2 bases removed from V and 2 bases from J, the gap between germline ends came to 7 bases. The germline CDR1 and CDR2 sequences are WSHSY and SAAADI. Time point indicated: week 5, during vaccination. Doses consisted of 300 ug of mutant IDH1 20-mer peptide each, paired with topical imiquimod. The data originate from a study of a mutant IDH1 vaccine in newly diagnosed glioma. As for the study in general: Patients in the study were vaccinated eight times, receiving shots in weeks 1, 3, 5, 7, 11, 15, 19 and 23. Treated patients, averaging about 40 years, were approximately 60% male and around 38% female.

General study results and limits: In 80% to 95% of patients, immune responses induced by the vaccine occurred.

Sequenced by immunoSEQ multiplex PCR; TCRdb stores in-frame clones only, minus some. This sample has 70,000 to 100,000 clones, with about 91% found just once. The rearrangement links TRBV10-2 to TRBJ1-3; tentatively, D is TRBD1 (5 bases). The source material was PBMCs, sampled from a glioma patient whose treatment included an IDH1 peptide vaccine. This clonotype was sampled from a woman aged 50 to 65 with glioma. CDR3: CASSEAGPGNTIYF. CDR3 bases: TGCGCCAGCAGTGAGGCAGGGCCTGGAAACACCATATATTTT.